The present T cell receptor (beta chain) was sequenced within a study of T cells in localized non-small cell lung cancer. General observations from the study: Uninvolved neighboring lung showed the greatest T cell clonality, exceeding tumor.

A word on this clone: Antigen: not known.

Some clones are missing from TCRdb's copy, which holds only in-frame ones; the method was immunoSEQ multiplex PCR. The table shows about 33,000 clones, with just under 80% occurring only once. The specimen was peripheral blood, collected before any cancer treatment. The sequence was collected from a male donor older than 55 with stage III squamous cell lung carcinoma.

CDR3 sequence (DNA): TGCAGCGTATCCGGGACAGGGGACCAAGAGACCCAGTACTTC. Translating it yields CSVSGTGDQETQYF. This chain uses TRBV29-1 with TRBJ2-5; TRBD1 matches at 10 bases. Trimming cost V 6 bases and J 0 bases; bases outside gene matches: 4. This CDR3 spans 14 amino acids. Germline loops: CDR1 SQVTM, CDR2 ANQGSEA.